This T cell receptor beta chain was identified during a study of OX40 agonist ivuxolimab in advanced cancers. Study background: From 23 to 79 years was the age range, with a mean of around 56 years, and over 70% were male.

J gave up 4 bases and V 3 bases, and 5 bases lay outside the gene matches. The germline gives CDR1 SGHNT, CDR2 YYREEE (reference sequence). This CDR3 spans 14 amino acids. Clones were read by immunoSEQ multiplex PCR, and TCRdb kept only the in-frame ones, dropping some. The sample gives about 63,000 clones, 80% to 90% of which show up once; 11% is in the top ten. Peripheral blood came from all dose cohorts at three timepoints. The receptor comes from an adult with an advanced solid tumor such as melanoma, head and neck, liver or kidney cancer. J is TRBJ2-7 and V is TRBV5-4; 9 bases match TRBD2. The sample consisted of CD4+ or CD8+ T cells sorted from blood, taken in a trial of the OX40 agonist ivuxolimab. This chain's CDR3 is CASSWGTSIYEQYF. CDR3 bases: TGTGCCAGCAGCTGGGGGACTAGCATATACGAGCAGTACTTC.